This T cell receptor (beta chain) was found in a study of shared clonotypes between healthy human individuals (TCRdb year 2020). Background for the entire study: The cohort comprised a couple of women and a few men aged 18 to 49 years. Per donor, three plates each were used for CD4 naive and CD4 memory, two for CD8 naive, and one for CD8 memory. Blood TCR repertoires of 5 or 6 healthy adults were deeply sequenced to estimate repertoire size and the extent of clonotype sharing between individuals. To increase sequencing depth and limit assay-specific biases, different laboratories used diverse techniques to prepare libraries and sequence TCR repertoires. Per donor, leukapheresis produced somewhere between about 0.94 and 9.5 billion PBMCs.

Using the deep immunoSEQ assay, TCR CDR3 regions were amplified from genomic DNA by multiplex PCR. For each cell subset, the extracted genomic DNA was distributed evenly across all wells of several immunoSEQ 96-well plates, and each plate served as one replicate. For sorted subsets, each replicate PCR was loaded with around 200 ng genomic DNA, equivalent to 25,000 to 35,000 T cell genomes. Purified libraries were measured with a Qubit 3.0 fluorometer, size-checked on a Bioanalyzer 2100, and measured again with the KAPA Library Quantification kit. A separate single-read 150-cycle Illumina NextSeq 550 flow cell was used to sequence each immunoSEQ 96-well plate. The study's own analysis went as follows. Because the immunoSEQ output included only junctional sequences and no quality scores, the filtering could not be the same as the filtering used for full-length reads. To assign V/J genes and CDR3, sequences were annotated using PyIR, a Python wrapper for IgBLAST v1.9, with IMGT germline references. Reads were filtered out if the reads had weak V/J assignments (E-value above 1e-6), no CDR3, stop codons, out-of-frame junctions, or ambiguous translated residues. V3J clonotypes were defined by identical inferred V gene, J gene, and CDR3 amino acid sequence. Percentage overlap between repertoires was calculated by dividing the number of shared unique clonotypes by the size of the smaller repertoire. Three approaches were used to assess repertoire richness: RTK rarefaction, the Chao1 estimator, and Recon v2.1 estimates of unobserved clonotypes. Generation probabilities for all TCRbeta clonotypes obtained by the gDNA method from several donors were computed using OLGA. TCRdb's version of the immuneACCESS table is confined to in-frame rearrangements and falls short of the full clone set. An unresolved V gene accounts for under half of the shortfall where checked; the remainder is of unknown origin. The V and J calls and clone size were taken over from that table, and D and trimming were inferred from the DNA. Counted in this sample were 800,000 to 950,000 clones; about 96% of them appeared once. The leading ten clones occupy less than 0.25% of the sample.

Concerning this clone: This clone's antigen is unknown. No much larger clonotype is one base removed from it; base qualities were not supplied.

CD8 naive samples were obtained by positive selection for CCR7 among CD45RO-negative cells, yielding a CD45RA+CCR7+ population from which TemRA cells were excluded. Donors were healthy HIV-negative adults with no recently reported acute infections or vaccinations. Only Caucasian adults living in Nashville, Tennessee, USA were represented among the donors. Blood was collected by leukapheresis, and PBMCs were isolated by Ficoll-Histopaque density gradient centrifugation and then cryopreserved in liquid nitrogen vapor phase. Analytical flow cytometry was used to check the purity and quantity of every magnetically sorted T cell population. Genomic DNA was isolated from every sorted fraction and measured by UV absorbance on a Nanodrop 2000c. Beyond this particular receptor, the publication reports: Sampling was limited to blood, and TCR repertoires in tissue likely differ from TCR repertoires in blood. Even with the large sequencing depth, rarefaction of the sorted-subset datasets indicated that sequencing was incomplete. Compared with non-shared clonotypes, clonotypes shared by all four sorted-subset donors had higher generation probabilities. Approximately 5% of naive CD4, 3.5% of naive CD8, about 2.1% of memory CD4, and more than 0.35% of memory CD8 clonotypes were shared across a few donors. The genetic and exposure-history diversity represented was limited by the small number of donors. Larger estimated clonotype richness was generally found for naive subsets than for memory subsets. Pairwise subsampling indicated that sequencing depth was expected to affect the degree of clonotype sharing among donors.

Reading the germline V gene gives CDR1 SNHLY and CDR2 FYNNEI. Trimming at the junction amounts to 7 bases on V and 4 bases on J, and the germline ends lie 5 bases apart. The CDR3, cysteine through phenylalanine, is 11 amino acids long. CDR3 DNA is the only sequence kept; it has 33 bases, read in frame from the first base. This TCR was sampled from a young man in good health. Here the chain combines TRBV2 and TRBJ2-1; there is no confident call for the D gene. Sequenced: naive CD8+ T cells sorted from blood. This sample's cell subset or site label indicates: CD45RA+CCR7+. This receptor carries the CDR3 CASIGYNEQFF. At the DNA level, the sequence is TGTGCCAGCATCGGTTACAATGAGCAGTTCTTC.